The 6 T cell receptor beta chains in this list originate from one sample, sequenced in a study of Ad26.COV2.S vaccination and SARS-CoV-2 variants. TCRdb's copy holds only in-frame clones and misses some; the assay was immunoSEQ multiplex PCR. The repertoire holds about 180,000 clones, with around 88% as singletons. The material was peripheral blood, obtained after recovery from COVID-19. These receptors were obtained from a human donor who had recovered from COVID-19.

This chain joins TRBV28 and TRBJ1-5; D unclear. Germline V gene lookup returns CDR1 MDHEN and CDR2 SYDVKM. The CDR3 sequence is 15 residues long. V lost 8 bases to trimming and J lost 3 bases, with 17 bases between them. The CDR3 region is CASRLGIYLNQPQHF. The CDR3 bases are TGTGCCAGCCGCCTGGGCATTTACCTCAATCAGCCCCAGCATTTT.

Only one count was recorded for this clone. This chain connects TRBV4-1 to TRBJ2-3; maybe TRBD2 (5 bases). There are 14 residues in the CDR3. Deletions cut 4 bases from V and 6 bases from J, with 14 bases between. In germline, CDR1 is MGHRA, CDR2 YSYEKL. The CDR3 spells CASSRTSVGDTQYF. Here the CDR3 DNA reads TGCGCCAGCAGCCGCACTAGTGTCGGGGATACGCAGTATTTT.

The chain uses TRBV2 and TRBJ1-6, with unresolved D. CDR1 and CDR2 from the germline V gene are SNHLY and FYNNEI. V was clipped by 3 bases and J by 7 bases, with 16 bases between them. CDR3 length: 16 amino acids. The CDR3 DNA sequence: TGTGCCAGCAGTGACCCCCCCTGGCGGGGAAATTCACCCCTCCACTTT. This translates into CASSDPPWRGNSPLHF.

This clone is medium-sized. This sequence joins TRBV2 and TRBJ2-2; 15 nucleotides line up with TRBD2. The CDR3 consists of 16 residues. CDR1 and CDR2 (germline): SNHLY, FYNNEI. The junction had 3 bases not matched to a gene; V was cut back by 9 bases and J by 1 base. In DNA form, the CDR3 reads TGTGCCAGGGGACTAGCGGGAGGAAGGAACACCGGGGAGCTGTTTTTT. This encodes CARGLAGGRNTGELFF.

In its sample, this clone was seen once. Here the CDR3 reads CASRQSHRAIYEQYF. The CDR3 bases are TGTGCCAGCCGCCAGTCACATCGAGCGATCTACGAGCAGTACTTC. The chain is built from TRBV27 and TRBJ2-7; D is unresolved. The CDR3 runs to 15 residues. V lost 8 bases, J lost 3 bases, and 20 bases lay in between. Germline CDR1 is MNHEY and CDR2 is SMNVEV (reference sequence).

The chain employs TRBV7-3 and TRBJ1-1; a weak D match, TRBD1 (6 bases). V was shortened by 3 bases and J by 1 base, with 9 bases between the two germline ends. The CDR3 is 14 residues long. Germline V gene data show CDR1 as SGHTA and CDR2 as FQGTGA. The CDR3 coding sequence is TGTGCCAGCAGCTTGCAGGGGACGAACACTGAAGCTTTCTTT. Protein product: CASSLQGTNTEAFF.